The entry that follows covers one TCR beta chain sequence. Its antigen is unknown. A much larger clone lies one base from this, so it may be a read error. The sample belongs to a study of CD8+CD57+ T cells in acquired aplastic anemia. Notes on the study in general: Researchers report that about 28 CD8+ CDR3 sequences appeared in both patients and controls.

CDR3 and TCR beta VDJ profiling relied on a genomic DNA template. TCRdb reanalysed the reads using MiXCR and keeps one entry per CDR3 protein. The sample comprises a few hundred thousand distinct CDR3 sequences, 45% to 65% of which are singletons, and under 1.5% rests with the top ten. Patients sequenced had flow cytometry evidence of CD8+CD57+ cell expansion. Unmatched junction bases numbered 8, after V lost 4 bases and J lost 6 bases. Germline loops: CDR1 MNHEY, CDR2 SMNVEV (reference sequence). CDR3 length equals 14 residues. This chain uses TRBV27 with TRBJ2-7, with 8 nucleotides matching TRBD2. The sequencing input was sorted CD4+, CD8+, or CD8+CD57+ T cells (not recorded which) from PBMCs. The sequence was obtained from a human donor with aplastic anemia. CDR3: CASSSSGHPCEQYF. CDR3 nucleotides: TGTGCCAGCAGTTCTAGCGGGCATCCCTGCGAGCAGTACTTC.